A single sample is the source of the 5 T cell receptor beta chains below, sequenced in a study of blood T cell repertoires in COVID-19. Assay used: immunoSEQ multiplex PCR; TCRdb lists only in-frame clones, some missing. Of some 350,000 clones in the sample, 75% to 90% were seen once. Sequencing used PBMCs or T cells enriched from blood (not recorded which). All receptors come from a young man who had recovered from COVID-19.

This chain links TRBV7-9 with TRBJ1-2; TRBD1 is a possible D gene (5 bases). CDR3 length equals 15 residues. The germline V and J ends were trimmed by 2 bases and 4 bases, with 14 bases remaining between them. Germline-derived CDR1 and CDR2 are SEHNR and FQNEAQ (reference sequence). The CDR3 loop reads CASSLMTQGGYGYTF. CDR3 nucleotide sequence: TGTGCCAGCAGCTTAATGACGCAGGGAGGCTATGGCTACACCTTC.

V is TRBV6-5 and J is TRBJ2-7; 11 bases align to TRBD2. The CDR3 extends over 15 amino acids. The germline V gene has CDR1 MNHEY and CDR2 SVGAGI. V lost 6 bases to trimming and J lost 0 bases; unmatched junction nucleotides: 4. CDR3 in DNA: TGTGCCAGCAGGTACGGGACTAGCGGCTCCTACGAGCAGTACTTC. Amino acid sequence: CASRYGTSGSYEQYF.

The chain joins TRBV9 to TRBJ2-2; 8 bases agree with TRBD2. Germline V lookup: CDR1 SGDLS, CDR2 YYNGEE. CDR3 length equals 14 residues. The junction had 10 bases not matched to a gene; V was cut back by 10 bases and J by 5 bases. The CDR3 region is CAFSGLAETGELFF. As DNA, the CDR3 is TGTGCCTTTTCAGGACTAGCCGAAACCGGGGAGCTGTTTTTT.

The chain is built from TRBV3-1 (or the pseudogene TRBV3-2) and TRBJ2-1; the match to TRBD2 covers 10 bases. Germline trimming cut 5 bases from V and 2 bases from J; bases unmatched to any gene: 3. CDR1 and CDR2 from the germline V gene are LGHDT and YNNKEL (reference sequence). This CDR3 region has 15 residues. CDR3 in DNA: TGTGCCAGCAGCACCACTAGCGGGACCTACAATGAGCAGTTCTTC. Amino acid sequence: CASSTTSGTYNEQFF.

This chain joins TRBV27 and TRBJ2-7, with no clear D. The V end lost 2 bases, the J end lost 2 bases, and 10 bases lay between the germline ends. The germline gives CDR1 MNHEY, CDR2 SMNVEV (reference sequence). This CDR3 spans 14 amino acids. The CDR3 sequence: CASSLEQPPYEQYF. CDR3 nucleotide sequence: TGTGCCAGCAGTTTAGAACAGCCCCCCTACGAGCAGTACTTC.